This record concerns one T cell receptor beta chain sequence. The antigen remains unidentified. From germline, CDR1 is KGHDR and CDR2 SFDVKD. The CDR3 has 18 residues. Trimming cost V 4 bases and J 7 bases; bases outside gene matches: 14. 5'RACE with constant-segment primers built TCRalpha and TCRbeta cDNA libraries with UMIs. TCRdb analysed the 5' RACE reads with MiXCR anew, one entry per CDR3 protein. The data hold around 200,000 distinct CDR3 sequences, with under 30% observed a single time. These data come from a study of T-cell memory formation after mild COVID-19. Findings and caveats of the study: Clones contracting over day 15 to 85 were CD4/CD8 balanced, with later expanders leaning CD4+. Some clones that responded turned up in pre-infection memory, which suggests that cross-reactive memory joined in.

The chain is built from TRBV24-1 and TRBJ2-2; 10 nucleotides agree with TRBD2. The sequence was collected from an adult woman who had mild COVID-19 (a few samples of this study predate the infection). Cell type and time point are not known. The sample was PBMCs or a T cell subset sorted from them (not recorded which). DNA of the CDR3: TGTGCCACCAGTGACACCACCCTAGCGGGAGTCGATAACGGGGAGCTGTTTTTT. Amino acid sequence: CATSDTTLAGVDNGELFF.